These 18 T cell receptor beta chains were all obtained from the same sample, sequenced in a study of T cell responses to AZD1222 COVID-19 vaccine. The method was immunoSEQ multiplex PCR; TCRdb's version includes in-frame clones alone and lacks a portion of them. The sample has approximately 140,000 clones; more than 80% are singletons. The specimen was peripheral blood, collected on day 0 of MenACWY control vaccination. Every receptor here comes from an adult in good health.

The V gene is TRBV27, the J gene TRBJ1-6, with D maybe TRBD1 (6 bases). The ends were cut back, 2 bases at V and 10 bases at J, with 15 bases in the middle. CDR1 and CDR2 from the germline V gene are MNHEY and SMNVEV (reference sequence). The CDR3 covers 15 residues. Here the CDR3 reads CASSLSTGTMSPLHF. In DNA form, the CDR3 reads TGTGCCAGCAGTTTAAGCACCGGGACAATGTCACCCCTCCACTTT.

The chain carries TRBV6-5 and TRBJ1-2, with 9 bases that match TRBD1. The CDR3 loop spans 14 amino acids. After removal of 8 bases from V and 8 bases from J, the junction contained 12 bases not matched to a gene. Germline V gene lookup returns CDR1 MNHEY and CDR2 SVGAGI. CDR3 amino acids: CASHPTGQGGGYTF. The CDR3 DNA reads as TGTGCCAGCCACCCGACGGGACAGGGAGGCGGCTACACCTTC.

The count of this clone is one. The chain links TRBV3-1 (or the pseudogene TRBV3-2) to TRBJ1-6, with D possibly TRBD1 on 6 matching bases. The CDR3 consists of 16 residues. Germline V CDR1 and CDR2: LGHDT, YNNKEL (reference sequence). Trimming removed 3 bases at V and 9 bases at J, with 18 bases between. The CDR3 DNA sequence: TGTGCCAGCAGCCAGTTAGGGGGGACCGCCGTTTCACCCCTCCACTTT. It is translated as CASSQLGGTAVSPLHF.

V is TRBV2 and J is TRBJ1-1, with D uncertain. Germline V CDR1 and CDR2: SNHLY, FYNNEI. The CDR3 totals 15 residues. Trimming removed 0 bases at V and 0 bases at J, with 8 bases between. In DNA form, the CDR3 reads TGTGCCAGCAGTGAAGCAACGAATATGAACACTGAAGCTTTCTTT. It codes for CASSEATNMNTEAFF.

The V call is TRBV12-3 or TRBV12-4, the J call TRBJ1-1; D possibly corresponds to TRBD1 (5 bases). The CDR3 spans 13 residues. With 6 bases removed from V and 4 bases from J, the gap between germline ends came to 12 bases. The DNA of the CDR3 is TGTGCCAGCAGGGACACGATGGGCACTGAAGCTTTCTTT. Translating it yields CASRDTMGTEAFF.

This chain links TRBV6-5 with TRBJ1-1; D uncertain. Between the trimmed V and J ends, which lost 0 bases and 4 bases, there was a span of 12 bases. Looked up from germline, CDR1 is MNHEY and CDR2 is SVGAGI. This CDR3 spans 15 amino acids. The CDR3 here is CASSYSFAEGTEAFF. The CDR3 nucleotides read TGTGCCAGCAGTTACTCCTTTGCCGAAGGCACTGAAGCTTTCTTT.

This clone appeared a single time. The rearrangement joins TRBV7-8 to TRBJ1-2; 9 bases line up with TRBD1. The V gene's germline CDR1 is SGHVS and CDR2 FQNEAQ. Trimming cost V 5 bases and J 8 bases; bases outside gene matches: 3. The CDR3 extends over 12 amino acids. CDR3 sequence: CASSRTGVGYTF. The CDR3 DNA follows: TGTGCCAGCAGCCGGACAGGGGTCGGCTACACCTTC.

For the CDR3, the DNA is TGCGCCAGCAGCTTGAGGGGCGAACAGCCCCAGCATTTT. It encodes CASSLRGEQPQHF. The V and J genes are TRBV5-1 and TRBJ1-5; TRBD1 is a possible D gene (5 bases). The V gene's germline CDR1 is SGHRS and CDR2 YFSETQ. The CDR3 spans 13 residues. Trimming shortened V by 1 base and J by 7 bases, and 9 bases separated the two germline ends.

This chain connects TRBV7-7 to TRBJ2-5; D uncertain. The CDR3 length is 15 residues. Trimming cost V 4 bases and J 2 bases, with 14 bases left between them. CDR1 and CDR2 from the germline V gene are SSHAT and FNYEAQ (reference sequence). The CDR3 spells CASSSTNGPQETQYF. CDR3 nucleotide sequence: TGTGCCAGCAGCTCAACTAACGGGCCTCAAGAGACCCAGTACTTC.

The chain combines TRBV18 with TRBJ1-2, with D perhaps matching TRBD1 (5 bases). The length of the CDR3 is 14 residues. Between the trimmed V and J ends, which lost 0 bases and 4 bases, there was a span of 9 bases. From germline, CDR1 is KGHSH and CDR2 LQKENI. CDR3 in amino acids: CASSPPGRTYGYTF. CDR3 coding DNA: TGTGCCAGCTCACCACCGGGACGGACCTATGGCTACACCTTC.

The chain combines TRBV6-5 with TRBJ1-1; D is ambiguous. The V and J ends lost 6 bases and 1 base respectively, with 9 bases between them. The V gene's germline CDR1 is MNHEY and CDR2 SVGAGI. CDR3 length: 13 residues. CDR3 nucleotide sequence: TGTGCCAGCAGCCTACGGGGGAACACTGAAGCTTTCTTT. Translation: CASSLRGNTEAFF.

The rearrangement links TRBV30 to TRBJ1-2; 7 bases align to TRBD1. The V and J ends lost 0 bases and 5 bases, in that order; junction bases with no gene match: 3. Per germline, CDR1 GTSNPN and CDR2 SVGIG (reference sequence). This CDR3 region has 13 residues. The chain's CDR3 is CAWSVSGGYGYTF. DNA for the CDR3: TGTGCCTGGAGTGTATCAGGGGGTTATGGCTACACCTTC.

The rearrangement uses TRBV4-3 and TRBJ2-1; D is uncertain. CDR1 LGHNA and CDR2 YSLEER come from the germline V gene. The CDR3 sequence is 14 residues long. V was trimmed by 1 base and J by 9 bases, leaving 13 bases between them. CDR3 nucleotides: TGCGCCAGCAGCCAAGGAGCAAGTCGCGGTGAGCAGTTCTTC. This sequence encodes CASSQGASRGEQFF.

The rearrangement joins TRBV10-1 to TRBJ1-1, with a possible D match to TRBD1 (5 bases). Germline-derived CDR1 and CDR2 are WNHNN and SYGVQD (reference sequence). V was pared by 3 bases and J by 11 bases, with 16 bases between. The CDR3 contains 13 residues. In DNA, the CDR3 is TGCGCCAGCAGTGATATATTTTGCAAGGGGGCTTTCTTT. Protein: CASSDIFCKGAFF.

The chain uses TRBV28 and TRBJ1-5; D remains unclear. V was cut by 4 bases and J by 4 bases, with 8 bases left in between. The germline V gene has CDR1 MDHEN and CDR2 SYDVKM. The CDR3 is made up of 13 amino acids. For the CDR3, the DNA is TGTGCCAGCAGTTCCGACCCAAATCAGCCCCAGCATTTT. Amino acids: CASSSDPNQPQHF.

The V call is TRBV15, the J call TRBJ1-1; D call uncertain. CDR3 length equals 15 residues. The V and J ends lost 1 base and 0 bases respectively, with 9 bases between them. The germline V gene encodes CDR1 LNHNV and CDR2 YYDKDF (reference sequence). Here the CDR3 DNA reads TGTGCCACCAGCAGAGCTCTTGGTTTGAACACTGAAGCTTTCTTT. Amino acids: CATSRALGLNTEAFF.

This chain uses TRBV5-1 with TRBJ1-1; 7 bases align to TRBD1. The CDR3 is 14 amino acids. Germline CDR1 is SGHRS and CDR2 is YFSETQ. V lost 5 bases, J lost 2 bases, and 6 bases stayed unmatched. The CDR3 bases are TGCGCCAGCAGGTTGCGACAGGGAAACACTGAAGCTTTCTTT. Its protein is CASRLRQGNTEAFF.

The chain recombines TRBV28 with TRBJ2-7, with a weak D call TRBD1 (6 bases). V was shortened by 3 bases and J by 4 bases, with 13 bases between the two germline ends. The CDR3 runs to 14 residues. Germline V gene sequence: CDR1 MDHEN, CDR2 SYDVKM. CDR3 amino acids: CASSFLGRGYEQYF. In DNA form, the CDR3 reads TGTGCCAGCAGTTTCTTGGGCAGGGGATACGAGCAGTACTTC.